This entry lists 2 T cell receptor beta chains sequenced from one sample in a study of shared clonotypes between healthy human individuals. Clones were sequenced by immunoSEQ multiplex PCR, and TCRdb holds only the in-frame ones, with some missing. The sample gives millions of clones, 90% to 95% of which show up once; approximately 0.13% is in the top ten. The sample comprised naive CD4+ T cells sorted from blood. Specified subset: CD45RA+ positively selected. Source of these receptors: a man aged 18 to 35 in good health.

The chain couples TRBV6-1 to TRBJ2-4, with 13 bases matching TRBD2. This CDR3 contains 14 residues. Per the germline V gene, CDR1 is MNHNS and CDR2 is SASEGT. Losses at the gene ends were 4 bases for V and 10 bases for J; bases not matched to a gene: 4. The CDR3 nucleotides are TGTGCCAGCAGTGCCGGACTAGCGGGAGAGATTCAGTACTTC. This translates into CASSAGLAGEIQYF.

Only a few counts were recorded for this clone. This chain connects TRBV10-1 to TRBJ2-3; D is uncertain. V shed 2 bases and J shed 2 bases, with 2 bases lying between them. Germline loops: CDR1 WNHNN, CDR2 SYGVQD (reference sequence). The CDR3 runs to 12 residues. This CDR3 reads CASSENTDTQYF. CDR3 DNA: TGCGCCAGCAGTGAGAACACAGATACGCAGTATTTT.